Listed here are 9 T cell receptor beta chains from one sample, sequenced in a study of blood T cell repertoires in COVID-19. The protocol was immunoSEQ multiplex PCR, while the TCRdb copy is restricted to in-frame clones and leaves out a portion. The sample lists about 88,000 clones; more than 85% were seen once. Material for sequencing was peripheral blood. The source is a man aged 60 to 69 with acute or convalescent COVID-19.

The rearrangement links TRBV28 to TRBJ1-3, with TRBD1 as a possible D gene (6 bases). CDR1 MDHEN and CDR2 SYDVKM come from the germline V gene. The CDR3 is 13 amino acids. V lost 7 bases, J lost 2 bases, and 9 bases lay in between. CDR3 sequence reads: CASITGPGNTIYF. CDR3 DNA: TGTGCCAGCATTACAGGGCCTGGAAACACCATATATTTT.

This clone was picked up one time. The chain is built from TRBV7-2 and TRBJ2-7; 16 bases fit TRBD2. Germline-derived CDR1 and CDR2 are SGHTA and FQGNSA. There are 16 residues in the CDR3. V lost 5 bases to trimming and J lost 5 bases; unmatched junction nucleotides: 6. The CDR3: CASSGGLAGGGDEQYF. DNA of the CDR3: TGTGCCAGCAGCGGGGGACTAGCGGGAGGGGGCGACGAGCAGTACTTC. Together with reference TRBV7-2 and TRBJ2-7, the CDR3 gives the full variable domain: GAGVSQSPSNKVTEKGKDVELRCDPISGHTALYWYRQSLGQGLEFLIYFQGNSAPDKSGLPSDRFSAERTGGSVSTLTIQRTQQEDSAVYLCASSGGLAGGGDEQYFGPGTRLTVT.

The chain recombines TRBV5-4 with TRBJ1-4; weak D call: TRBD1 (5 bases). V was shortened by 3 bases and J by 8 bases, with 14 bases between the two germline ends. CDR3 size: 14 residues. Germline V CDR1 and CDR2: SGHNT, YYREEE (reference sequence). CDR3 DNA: TGTGCCAGCAGCTCGGGACTTTCAGGAGAAAAACTGTTTTTT. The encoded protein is CASSSGLSGEKLFF.

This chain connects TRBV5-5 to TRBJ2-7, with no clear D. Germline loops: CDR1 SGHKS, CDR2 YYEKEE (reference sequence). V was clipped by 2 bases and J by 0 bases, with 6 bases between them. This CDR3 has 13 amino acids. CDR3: CASSFAISYEQYF. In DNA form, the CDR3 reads TGTGCCAGCAGCTTTGCTATCTCCTACGAGCAGTACTTC.

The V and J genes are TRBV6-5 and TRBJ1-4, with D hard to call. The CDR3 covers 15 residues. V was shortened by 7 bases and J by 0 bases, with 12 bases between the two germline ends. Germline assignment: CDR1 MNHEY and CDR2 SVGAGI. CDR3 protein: CASKIDGATNEKLFF. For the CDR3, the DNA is TGTGCCAGCAAAATTGACGGAGCAACTAATGAAAAACTGTTTTTT.

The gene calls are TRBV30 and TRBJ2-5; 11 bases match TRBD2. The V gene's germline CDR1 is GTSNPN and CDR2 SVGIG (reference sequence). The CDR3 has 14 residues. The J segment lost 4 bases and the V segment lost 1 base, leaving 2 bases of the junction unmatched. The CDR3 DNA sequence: TGTGCCTGGAGTGGTAGCGGGAGGGGAGAGACCCAGTACTTC. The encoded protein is CAWSGSGRGETQYF.

CDR3 sequence reads: CATSRGQGTEAFF. DNA for the CDR3: TGTGCCACCAGCAGAGGGCAGGGCACTGAAGCTTTCTTT. The chain combines TRBV15 with TRBJ1-1, with a possible D match to TRBD1 (5 bases). Germline V gives CDR1 LNHNV, CDR2 YYDKDF (reference sequence). The germline V and J ends were trimmed by 1 base and 4 bases, with 7 bases remaining between them. There are 13 residues in the CDR3.

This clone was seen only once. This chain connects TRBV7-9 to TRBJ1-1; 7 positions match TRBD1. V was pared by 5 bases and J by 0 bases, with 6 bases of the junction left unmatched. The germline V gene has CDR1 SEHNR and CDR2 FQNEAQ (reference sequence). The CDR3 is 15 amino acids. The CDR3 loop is CASSKADRMNTEAFF. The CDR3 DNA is TGTGCCAGCAGCAAAGCGGACAGGATGAACACTGAAGCTTTCTTT.

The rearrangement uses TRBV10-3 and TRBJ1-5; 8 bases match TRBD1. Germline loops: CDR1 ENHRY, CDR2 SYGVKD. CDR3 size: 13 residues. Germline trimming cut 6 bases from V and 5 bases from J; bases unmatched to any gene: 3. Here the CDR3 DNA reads TGTGCCATCAGGGACAGGGTCGATCAGCCCCAGCATTTT. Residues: CAIRDRVDQPQHF.